Below are 20 T cell receptor beta chains sequenced from a single sample in a study of blood T cell repertoires in COVID-19. TCRdb's copy holds only in-frame clones and misses some; the assay was immunoSEQ multiplex PCR. The table includes 150,000 to 200,000 clones, 80% to 90% detected once. What was sequenced was peripheral blood. The origin of the receptors is a woman aged 55-70 years with COVID-19, enrolled during active disease.

The chain recombines TRBV28 with TRBJ2-7, with a weak D call TRBD1 (6 bases). Germline CDR1 is MDHEN and CDR2 is SYDVKM. The CDR3 is made up of 15 amino acids. With 6 bases removed from V and 6 bases from J, the gap between germline ends came to 21 bases. The CDR3: CASRTPTGIGSEQYF. The CDR3 nucleotides read TGTGCCAGCAGGACACCCACAGGGATTGGGTCCGAGCAGTACTTC.

This chain joins TRBV29-1 and TRBJ2-2; unclear D gene. V gave up 5 bases and J gave up 2 bases, with 12 bases separating them. The CDR3 sequence is 14 residues long. Germline V lookup: CDR1 SQVTM, CDR2 ANQGSEA. CDR3 coding DNA: TGCAGCGTTAGTTCCACTTCCAACACCGGGGAGCTGTTTTTT. It is translated as CSVSSTSNTGELFF.

This chain links TRBV7-2 with TRBJ1-1, with D unclear. Trimming took 5 bases from V and 1 from J, leaving 11 bases between them. The germline gives CDR1 SGHTA, CDR2 FQGNSA. The CDR3 is 14 residues long. CDR3 region: CASSPSTGNTEAFF. CDR3 nucleotide sequence: TGTGCCAGCAGCCCATCGACGGGGAACACTGAAGCTTTCTTT.

CDR3 region: CASSLAGTSNTGELFF. The CDR3 DNA sequence: TGTGCCAGCAGCTTAGCCGGTACTTCGAACACCGGGGAGCTGTTTTTT. The rearrangement links TRBV11-3 to TRBJ2-2; D gene unclear. The V gene's germline CDR1 is SGHNT and CDR2 YENEEA. Trimming stripped 1 base from V and 0 bases from J, with 9 bases between. This CDR3 spans 16 amino acids.

This clone has at least ten counts. The chain uses TRBV6-5 and TRBJ2-1, with D maybe TRBD2 (5 bases). Deletions cut 2 bases from V and 3 bases from J, with 5 bases between. The CDR3 loop spans 13 amino acids. Germline V CDR1 and CDR2: MNHEY, SVGAGI. The CDR3 region is CASSYRDYNEQFF. Here the CDR3 DNA reads TGTGCCAGCAGTTACCGGGACTACAATGAGCAGTTCTTC.

The chain links TRBV19 to TRBJ1-5; no reliable D call. V was shortened by 5 bases and J by 6 bases, with 11 bases between the two germline ends. Germline loops: CDR1 LNHDA, CDR2 SQIVND (reference sequence). The CDR3 has 13 amino acids. CDR3 bases: TGTGCCAGTAGTCCGCTCCGAGGTCAGCCCCAGCATTTT. Amino acid sequence: CASSPLRGQPQHF.

The J gene is TRBJ2-7, the V gene TRBV14, with 11 bases matching TRBD2. Germline V gene sequence: CDR1 SGHDN, CDR2 FVKESK. The trim removed 5 bases at V and 9 bases at J, leaving 12 bases unmatched. The CDR3 contains 15 residues. CDR3 sequence: CASSGQGGLAGRQYF. DNA of the CDR3: TGTGCCAGCAGCGGACAGGGCGGACTAGCGGGTCGGCAGTACTTC.

The rearrangement uses TRBV19 and TRBJ2-4; TRBD1 matches 8 bases. The CDR3 is 16 amino acids. Germline trimming cut 4 bases from V and 1 base from J; bases unmatched to any gene: 6. CDR1 is LNHDA, CDR2 SQIVND, per germline (reference sequence). CDR3 amino acids: CASSTAQGAAKNIQYF. For the CDR3, the DNA is TGTGCCAGTAGTACAGCGCAGGGGGCGGCCAAAAACATTCAGTACTTC. Filled out from reference TRBV19 and TRBJ2-4, the complete variable domain reads DGGITQSPKYLFRKEGQNVTLSCEQNLNHDAMYWYRQDPGQGLRLIYYSQIVNDFQKGDIAEGYSVSREKKESFPLTVTSAQKNPTAFYLCASSTAQGAAKNIQYFGAGTRLSVL.

The chain combines TRBV20-1 with TRBJ2-7, with 8 nucleotides matching TRBD2. The CDR3 covers 11 residues. J was trimmed by 3 bases and V by 5 bases; bases with no gene match: 0. Germline V gives CDR1 DFQATT, CDR2 SNEGSKA (reference sequence). For the CDR3, the DNA is TGCAGTGCTGGGACTAGCTACGAGCAGTACTTC. This gives the protein CSAGTSYEQYF.

The chain combines TRBV2 with TRBJ1-2, with 8 bases identical to TRBD1. CDR1 SNHLY and CDR2 FYNNEI come from the germline V gene. J was trimmed by 8 bases and V by 8 bases; bases with no gene match: 7. CDR3 length equals 12 residues. Here the CDR3 DNA reads TGTGCCAGCCCCCAGGGGGCGGAGGGCTACACCTTC. Translated, it gives CASPQGAEGYTF.

The chain links TRBV28 to TRBJ1-5; perhaps TRBD1 as D (6 bases). The germline gives CDR1 MDHEN, CDR2 SYDVKM. V was trimmed by 2 bases and J by 11 bases, leaving 22 bases between them. CDR3 length: 16 residues. CDR3 coding DNA: TGTGCCAGCAGTTTAAATTTTGCAGGGGAGATTGGGTCCCAGCATTTT. This codes for CASSLNFAGEIGSQHF.

The J gene is TRBJ1-1, the V gene TRBV3-1 (or the pseudogene TRBV3-2); TRBD1 matches 10 bases. Trimming cost V 5 bases and J 6 bases; bases outside gene matches: 6. Germline V CDR1 and CDR2: LGHDT, YNNKEL (reference sequence). The CDR3 consists of 14 residues. CDR3 bases: TGTGCCAGCAGCACCAGACAGGGGGCCCCTGAAGCTTTCTTT. The encoded protein is CASSTRQGAPEAFF.

The genes are TRBV18 and TRBJ1-1, with 9 bases fitting TRBD1. This CDR3 region has 15 residues. V dropped 2 bases and J dropped 6; count of bases not matched to a gene: 7. Germline CDR1 is KGHSH and CDR2 is LQKENI. CDR3 sequence: CASSPNRGRRAEAFF. The DNA for the CDR3 is TGTGCCAGCTCACCAAACAGGGGGCGACGGGCTGAAGCTTTCTTT.

The chain is built from TRBV7-9 and TRBJ1-1, with D tentatively TRBD1 (6 bases). Between the trimmed V and J ends, which lost 5 bases and 1 base, there was a span of 8 bases. CDR1 SEHNR and CDR2 FQNEAQ come from the germline V gene (reference sequence). The CDR3 consists of 13 residues. In DNA, the CDR3 is TGTGCCAGCAGCCCGGGACAGAACACTGAAGCTTTCTTT. It encodes CASSPGQNTEAFF. Drawing the rest from reference TRBV7-9 and TRBJ1-1, the complete variable domain is DTGVSQNPRHKITKRGQNVTFRCDPISEHNRLYWYRQTLGQGPEFLTYFQNEAQLEKSRLLSDRFSAERPKGSFSTLEIQRTEQGDSAMYLCASSPGQNTEAFFGQGTRLTVV.

V is TRBV6-2 or TRBV6-3 and J is TRBJ2-1, with D perhaps matching TRBD2 (6 bases). V dropped 0 bases and J dropped 6 bases, with 12 bases sitting between them. Germline V CDR1 and CDR2: MNHEY, SVGEGT. The CDR3 length is 15 residues. The CDR3 sequence: CASSYSSGVTNEQFF. The DNA for the CDR3 is TGTGCCAGCAGTTACTCATCGGGAGTCACCAATGAGCAGTTCTTC.

The chain recombines TRBV24-1 with TRBJ2-2; D might be TRBD1 (5 bases). The germline CDR1 and CDR2 sequences are KGHDR and SFDVKD. The V and J ends lost 5 bases and 2 bases respectively, with 14 bases between them. The CDR3 extends over 16 amino acids. DNA for the CDR3: TGTGCCACCAGTGGGCCTCAGGACACAAACACCGGGGAGCTGTTTTTT. Its protein is CATSGPQDTNTGELFF.

This sequence joins TRBV6-2 or TRBV6-3 and TRBJ2-1; 9 nucleotides agree with TRBD2. Germline V CDR1 and CDR2: MNHEY, SVGEGT. V trimming: 5 bases; J trimming: 3 bases; junction bases outside the gene matches: 2. The CDR3 spans 14 residues. In nucleotides, the CDR3 is TGTGCCAGCAGTAAAGCGGGAGGCTACAATGAGCAGTTCTTC. This gives the protein CASSKAGGYNEQFF.

The rearrangement joins TRBV18 to TRBJ1-1; 8 positions match TRBD1. The CDR3 sequence is 14 residues long. Looked up from germline, CDR1 is KGHSH and CDR2 is LQKENI. V shed 5 bases and J 1 base; nucleotides not matched to a gene: 3. For the CDR3, the DNA is TGTGCCAGCTCAGCTACAGGGGGGAACACTGAAGCTTTCTTT. Protein product: CASSATGGNTEAFF.

J is TRBJ2-3 and V is TRBV5-6, with 9 bases aligning to TRBD2. The CDR3 contains 15 residues. J was trimmed by 0 bases and V by 2 bases; bases with no gene match: 1. Germline V gives CDR1 SGHDT, CDR2 YYEEEE. The DNA of the CDR3 is TGTGCCAGCAGCTTAGCGGGAGGCAGCACAGATACGCAGTATTTT. Residues: CASSLAGGSTDTQYF.

The chain recombines TRBV7-2 with TRBJ1-1; D remains ambiguous. Germline loops: CDR1 SGHTA, CDR2 FQGNSA. This CDR3 is built from 13 residues. Trimming left V 5 bases short and J 6 bases short, with 13 bases between. CDR3 sequence reads: CASSLRVVPEAFF. The CDR3 coding sequence is TGTGCCAGCAGCCTCCGAGTGGTTCCTGAAGCTTTCTTT.